This T cell receptor beta chain was profiled in a study of blood T cell repertoires in COVID-19. CDR1 and CDR2 from the germline V gene are SGHTA and FQGNSA. With 1 base removed from V and 5 bases from J, the gap between germline ends came to 11 bases. The CDR3 is made up of 14 amino acids. Here immunoSEQ multiplex PCR was the method, and the copy in TCRdb shows in-frame clones only, minus some. The sample contains about 68,000 clones, 75% to 90% of which appear only once. This clone was recorded once. The chain combines TRBV7-2 with TRBJ1-1; no clear D. The sequence came from a man in his forties or fifties with active COVID-19. Material for sequencing was peripheral blood. In DNA form, the CDR3 reads TGTGCCAGCAGCTTAGTGGCCAGTTGGACTGAAGCTTTCTTT. It codes for CASSLVASWTEAFF.